This T cell receptor (beta chain) was sequenced during a study of CD8+ T cells in alopecia areata. Study as a whole: Those treated were given oral tofacitinib at 5 to 10 mg twice daily. Patients took tofacitinib for 6 to 18 months, followed by 6 drug-free months. The study's findings and limits: The treated group had a single nonresponder, limiting CD8+ expansion-response conclusions. Under tofacitinib, numerous expanded lesional clonotypes remained detectable in scalp and blood.

As for treatment: oral pan-JAK inhibitor, 5-10 mg twice daily. On this clone itself: Its antigen is still unknown.

Once RNA had been extracted, it was reverse transcribed into cDNA to act as the sequencing template. TCRdb's table, derived via immunoSEQ multiplex PCR, lists solely in-frame clones and lacks some. The repertoire holds 150,000 to 250,000 clones, with 55% to 70% as singletons. The V and J ends lost 4 bases and 2 bases respectively, with 10 bases between them. The CDR3 is 13 amino acids. Germline V gene lookup returns CDR1 SQVTM and CDR2 ANQGSEA. This receptor was obtained from a human donor with alopecia areata. The rearrangement links TRBV29-1 to TRBJ2-3; possibly TRBD2 for D (5 bases). The material was CD4+ T cells sorted from blood, obtained at week 24, from a patient treated with tofacitinib. CDR3 sequence (DNA): TGCAGCGTTGGAGGGCGGTACACAGATACGCAGTATTTT. This encodes CSVGGRYTDTQYF.